The rows below give T cell receptor beta chains drawn from one sample of a study of blood T cell repertoires in COVID-19. Using immunoSEQ multiplex PCR, the repertoire was profiled, and TCRdb retains in-frame clones only, with some absent. The sample includes roughly 300,000 clones, over 75% of them seen just once. Sequencing was performed on PBMCs or T cells enriched from blood (not recorded which). These receptors originate from a man younger than 45 who had recovered from COVID-19. Each CDR3 is given with its conserved first and last residue. A D gene is named only where the DNA matches it firmly. Part of the rows lack a size; the others show once, few, many or a class for expanded clones.

j_gene,d_gene,abundance,v_gene,CDR3aa,CDR3nt
TRBJ1-1,TRBD1,-,TRBV5-4,CASSHETGRTEAFF,TGTGCCAGCAGCCATGAGACAGGGAGGACTGAAGCTTTCTTT
TRBJ2-7,-,-,TRBV4-1,CASSQDPTATSYEQYF,TGCGCCAGCAGCCAAGACCCGACCGCGACTAGTTACGAGCAGTACTTC
TRBJ2-1,TRBD1,-,TRBV10-1,CASSPGQGHNEQFF,TGCGCCAGCAGTCCGGGACAGGGGCACAATGAGCAGTTCTTC
TRBJ2-1,-,-,TRBV29-1,CSVSLLGNEQFF,TGCAGCGTTTCGCTTCTAGGAAATGAGCAGTTCTTC
TRBJ2-3,TRBD1,-,TRBV27,CASSFQRGRTDTQYF,TGTGCCAGCAGTTTCCAGAGGGGGCGTACAGATACGCAGTATTTT
TRBJ2-1,-,-,TRBV30,CAWSGSYNEQFF,TGTGCCTGGAGCGGCTCCTACAATGAGCAGTTCTTC
TRBJ1-1,-,-,TRBV10-1,CASSGPGTEAFF,TGCGCCAGCAGTGGCCCCGGGACAGAAGCTTTCTTT
TRBJ1-2,TRBD1,-,TRBV5-1,CASSPDRENYGYTF,TGCGCCAGCAGTCCGGACAGGGAAAACTATGGCTACACCTTC
TRBJ1-4,-,-,TRBV6-6,CASSYTGGGNEKLFF,TGTGCCAGCAGTTACACCGGCGGCGGAAATGAAAAACTGTTTTTT
TRBJ2-4,TRBD2,-,TRBV27,CASSSLAGGIENIQYF,TGTGCCAGCAGTTCCCTAGCGGGGGGGATCGAAAACATTCAGTACTTC
TRBJ1-1,-,-,TRBV5-6,CASSLDGGSEAFF,TGTGCCAGCAGCTTGGATGGCGGCTCTGAAGCTTTCTTT
TRBJ1-6,-,-,TRBV6-5,CASSYGQVYNSPLHF,TGTGCCAGCAGTTACGGCCAGGTCTATAATTCACCCCTCCACTTT
TRBJ1-2,TRBD1,-,TRBV4-2,CASSQERTGANYGYTF,TGTGCCAGCAGCCAAGAGAGAACAGGGGCTAACTATGGCTACACCTTC
TRBJ2-7,-,-,TRBV6-5,CASSTRDSGYEQYF,TGTGCCAGCAGTACGCGGGATAGCGGCTACGAGCAGTACTTC
TRBJ2-3,-,-,TRBV2,CASSTRARGTDTQYF,TGTGCCAGCAGTACTAGGGCCAGGGGAACGGATACGCAGTATTTT
TRBJ1-1,-,-,TRBV28,CASSPAQLMNTEAFF,TGTGCCAGCAGTCCCGCACAGCTTATGAACACTGAAGCTTTCTTT
TRBJ2-3,TRBD2,-,TRBV27,CASSFRRGGTQYF,TGTGCCAGCAGTTTCCGGCGGGGGGGCACGCAGTATTTT
TRBJ1-1,TRBD1,few,TRBV3-1/TRBV3-2,CASSRSGGTGSLNTEAFF,TGTGCCAGCAGCCGCTCTGGAGGGACAGGGTCATTGAACACTGAAGCTTTCTTT
TRBJ1-4,-,-,TRBV4-1,CASSQGTENEKLFF,TGCGCCAGCAGCCAAGGAACAGAGAATGAAAAACTGTTTTTT
TRBJ2-5,-,-,TRBV4-1,CASSPQQEGETQYF,TGCGCCAGCAGCCCCCAACAGGAGGGAGAGACCCAGTACTTC
TRBJ2-7,TRBD1,-,TRBV5-4,CASSSGTGEVYEQYF,TGTGCCAGCAGCTCCGGGACAGGGGAGGTCTACGAGCAGTACTTC
TRBJ1-4,TRBD1,-,TRBV30,CAWIGQGNEKLFF,TGTGCCTGGATAGGACAGGGGAATGAAAAACTGTTTTTT
TRBJ2-2,TRBD1,-,TRBV19,CASMTGQGDTGELFF,TGTGCCAGTATGACGGGACAGGGGGACACCGGGGAGCTGTTTTTT
TRBJ2-2,-,once,TRBV19,CASSNLWQSRAGELFF,TGTGCCAGTAGTAACCTCTGGCAAAGCAGGGCGGGGGAGCTGTTTTTT
TRBJ1-5,-,many,TRBV11-3,CASSLGVGADQPQHF,TGTGCCAGCAGCTTAGGGGTAGGGGCAGATCAGCCCCAGCATTTT
TRBJ2-3,-,-,TRBV30,CAWKLRQNTDTQYF,TGTGCCTGGAAATTGAGGCAGAACACAGATACGCAGTATTTT
TRBJ1-2,-,-,TRBV24-1,CATSGPGKDYGYTF,TGTGCCACCAGTGGTCCAGGGAAGGACTATGGCTACACCTTC
TRBJ1-2,-,-,TRBV7-9,CASVSGGNYGYTF,TGTGCCAGCGTATCCGGGGGGAACTATGGCTACACCTTC
TRBJ2-5,TRBD2,-,TRBV18,CASSRTSGSLETQYF,TGTGCCAGCTCACGGACTAGCGGGAGTCTGGAGACCCAGTACTTC
TRBJ1-5,TRBD1,-,TRBV7-4,CASGQGICNQPQHF,TGTGCCAGTGGACAGGGGATATGCAATCAGCCCCAGCATTTT
TRBJ2-7,TRBD1,few,TRBV3-1/TRBV3-2,CASSQTGAIYEQYF,TGTGCCAGCAGCCAGACAGGGGCGATCTACGAGCAGTACTTC
TRBJ1-1,-,few,TRBV5-1,CASSLDSGSGEAFF,TGCGCCAGCAGCTTGGATTCCGGGTCGGGTGAAGCTTTCTTT
TRBJ2-1,TRBD1,-,TRBV24-1,CATSDLVEGQTNEQFF,TGTGCCACCAGTGATTTAGTAGAGGGACAGACCAATGAGCAGTTCTTC
TRBJ2-5,-,-,TRBV18,CASSPGGPETQYF,TGTGCCAGCTCACCAGGGGGCCCGGAGACCCAGTACTTC
TRBJ2-2,-,-,TRBV25-1,CASSEWQGITGELFF,TGTGCCAGCAGTGAATGGCAGGGGATCACCGGGGAGCTGTTTTTT
TRBJ1-5,-,-,TRBV2,CASSESGSHQPQHF,TGTGCCAGCAGTGAGTCTGGCAGTCATCAGCCCCAGCATTTT
TRBJ1-5,-,-,TRBV6-1,CASSEVHGTGQPQHF,TGTGCCAGCAGTGAGGTTCATGGTACGGGACAGCCCCAGCATTTT
TRBJ2-3,TRBD2,-,TRBV19,CASSQRGFDTQYF,TGTGCCAGTTCCCAGCGGGGTTTCGATACGCAGTATTTT
TRBJ2-2,TRBD2,-,TRBV27,CASSLFWRLAGDSNTGELFF,TGTGCCAGCAGTTTATTTTGGCGACTAGCGGGAGATTCGAACACCGGGGAGCTGTTTTTT
TRBJ2-1,TRBD2,-,TRBV2,CASSDGGEYNEQFF,TGTGCCAGCAGTGACGGGGGGGAATACAATGAGCAGTTCTTC
TRBJ2-7,TRBD2,-,TRBV7-2,CASSLGLAGISYEQYF,TGTGCCAGCAGCCTAGGACTAGCGGGGATCTCCTACGAGCAGTACTTC
TRBJ1-4,-,-,TRBV29-1,CSVGEGTFSNEKLFF,TGCAGCGTTGGCGAGGGAACTTTCTCTAATGAAAAACTGTTTTTT
TRBJ1-2,TRBD1,-,TRBV30,CAWNLGQGSGYTF,TGTGCCTGGAACCTCGGACAGGGTAGCGGCTACACCTTC
TRBJ1-5,-,once,TRBV10-3,CAISGDGTPAQHF,TGTGCCATCAGTGGAGACGGGACTCCGGCCCAGCATTTT
TRBJ2-7,TRBD1,once,TRBV5-1,CASSNEGQGVYEQYF,TGCGCCAGCAGTAATGAGGGACAGGGGGTCTACGAGCAGTACTTC
TRBJ1-6,-,-,TRBV5-1,CASSLAGRGSPLHF,TGCGCCAGCAGCTTGGCCGGGCGGGGTTCACCCCTCCACTTT
TRBJ2-3,TRBD1,-,TRBV19,CASSRGQRTDTQYF,TGTGCCAGTAGTAGGGGACAGCGCACAGATACGCAGTATTTT
TRBJ1-5,-,-,TRBV30,CAWTRGSNQPQHF,TGTGCCTGGACTAGGGGGAGCAATCAGCCCCAGCATTTT
TRBJ2-7,TRBD2,-,TRBV18,CASSGGGNEQYF,TGTGCCAGCTCGGGGGGGGGAAACGAGCAGTACTTC
TRBJ1-2,TRBD1,-,TRBV6-2/TRBV6-3,CASSFTPDRGYGYTF,TGTGCCAGCAGTTTTACCCCCGACAGGGGCTATGGCTACACCTTC
TRBJ2-7,-,-,TRBV11-2,CASSSLQDYEQYF,TGTGCCAGCAGCTCACTACAGGACTACGAGCAGTACTTC